These 17 T cell receptor beta chains originate from one sample sequenced in a study of blood T cell repertoires in COVID-19. TCRdb's table, derived via immunoSEQ multiplex PCR, lists solely in-frame clones and lacks some. Among about 130,000 clones, about 80% were seen once, and the ten largest hold 9.2%. What was sequenced was PBMCs or T cells enriched from blood (not recorded which). The receptors derive from a man aged 50-60 years who had recovered from COVID-19.

J is TRBJ2-7 and V is TRBV10-2; 7 bases are shared with TRBD2. From germline, CDR1 is WSHSY and CDR2 SAAADI. J was trimmed by 0 bases and V by 6 bases; bases with no gene match: 5. The CDR3 has 14 residues. The CDR3: CASRAAGFSYEQYF. The DNA of the CDR3 is TGCGCCAGCAGGGCAGCGGGGTTCTCCTACGAGCAGTACTTC.

This clone was seen just once. The rearrangement links TRBV19 to TRBJ2-6, with TRBD1 as a possible D gene (6 bases). Trimming removed 6 bases at V and 4 bases at J, with 16 bases between. The germline V gene encodes CDR1 LNHDA and CDR2 SQIVND (reference sequence). CDR3 size: 16 residues. CDR3 nucleotides: TGTGCCAGTAGGATGACATCAGGGGTCGGGGCCAACGTCCTGACTTTC. As protein: CASRMTSGVGANVLTF.

The V call is TRBV3-1 (or the pseudogene TRBV3-2), the J call TRBJ2-4, with TRBD2 matching 8 bases. Germline CDR1 LGHDT, CDR2 YNNKEL (reference sequence). The CDR3 loop spans 18 amino acids. J was trimmed by 2 bases and V by 4 bases; bases with no gene match: 13. In DNA, the CDR3 is TGTGCCAGCAGCCCAACGGAGGGTAGCGGGGCAACCAAAAACATTCAGTACTTC. Translating gives CASSPTEGSGATKNIQYF.

V usage is TRBV6-6 and J usage is TRBJ2-3, with D possibly being TRBD2 (5 bases). The CDR3 consists of 15 residues. V lost 1 base, J lost 0 bases, and 8 bases lay in between. Germline CDR1 MNHNY, CDR2 SVGAGI (reference sequence). The CDR3 nucleotides are TGTGCCAGCAGTTACTTTCGCGGGAGCACAGATACGCAGTATTTT. Translated: CASSYFRGSTDTQYF.

This chain links TRBV2 with TRBJ1-4; 9 positions match TRBD1. The V gene end was trimmed by 6 bases and the J gene end by 0 bases; junction bases not matched to a gene: 8. Germline V gene data show CDR1 as SNHLY and CDR2 as FYNNEI. The CDR3 covers 17 residues. CDR3 sequence (DNA): TGTGCCAGCAGAAACAGGGGGCGCCTAGCAACTAATGAAAAACTGTTTTTT. Translated, it gives CASRNRGRLATNEKLFF. The variable domain in full, completed from reference TRBV2 and TRBJ1-4, reads EPEVTQTPSHQVTQMGQEVILRCVPISNHLYFYWYRQILGQKVEFLVSFYNNEISEKSEIFDDQFSVERPDGSNFTLKIRSTKLEDSAMYFCASRNRGRLATNEKLFFGSGTQLSVL.

This clone has a handful of counts. The genes are TRBV12-3 or TRBV12-4 and TRBJ1-4, with D possibly TRBD1 on 5 matching bases. V was cut by 6 bases and J by 8 bases, with 13 bases left in between. The CDR3 runs 13 residues. The chain's CDR3 is CASRGGIGEKLFF. The CDR3 nucleotides read TGTGCCAGCAGGGGGGGAATCGGCGAAAAACTGTTTTTT.

The chain couples TRBV3-1 (or the pseudogene TRBV3-2) to TRBJ1-5, with 9 bases that match TRBD1. Trimming at V came to 4 bases and at J to 7 bases, leaving 8 bases not matched to a gene. CDR1 and CDR2 from the germline V gene are LGHDT and YNNKEL (reference sequence). This CDR3 is built from 15 residues. CDR3 amino acids: CASSPDRGFVQPQHF. The CDR3 DNA reads as TGTGCCAGCAGCCCGGACAGGGGCTTCGTCCAGCCCCAGCATTTT.

The chain links TRBV11-2 to TRBJ2-7; 8 bases align to TRBD2. J gave up 5 bases and V 6 bases, and 15 bases lay outside the gene matches. CDR1 and CDR2 from the germline V gene are SGHAT and FQNNGV. The CDR3 has 16 residues. This CDR3 is CASRPTPGGAKDEQYF. As DNA, the CDR3 is TGTGCCAGCAGACCTACCCCCGGGGGGGCTAAGGACGAGCAGTACTTC.

The CDR3 nucleotides read TGCGCCAGCAGCCAAGAGAGTAACACCGGGGAGCTGTTTTTT. This encodes CASSQESNTGELFF. This sequence joins TRBV4-1 and TRBJ2-2, with D unclear. V lost 0 bases and J 2 bases, leaving 4 bases between the germline ends. This CDR3 comprises 14 residues. Germline values: CDR1 MGHRA, CDR2 YSYEKL.

V and J are TRBV29-1 and TRBJ1-2; 12 positions agree with TRBD1. Germline V gene lookup returns CDR1 SQVTM and CDR2 ANQGSEA. CDR3 size: 16 residues. Trimming cost V 3 bases and J 4 bases; bases outside gene matches: 9. The CDR3 is CSVDAGTGGEIYGYTF. The CDR3 region has the DNA TGCAGCGTTGATGCCGGGACAGGGGGCGAGATCTATGGCTACACCTTC. The full variable domain, with the rest looked up from reference TRBV29-1 and TRBJ1-2, is SAVISQKPSRDICQRGTSLTIQCQVDSQVTMMFWYRQQPGQSLTLIATANQGSEATYESGFVIDKFPISRPNLTFSTLTVSNMSPEDSSIYLCSVDAGTGGEIYGYTFGSGTRLTVV.

This clone appeared a few times. V and J are TRBV15 and TRBJ2-7; D is possibly TRBD1 (7 bases). The CDR3 loop spans 16 amino acids. Germline values: CDR1 LNHNV, CDR2 YYDKDF (reference sequence). The V gene lost 1 base and the J gene lost 2 bases, with 15 bases spanning the gap. CDR3 in DNA: TGTGCCACCAGCAGAGGAAACAGGGGAGGAACCTACGAGCAGTACTTC. Residues: CATSRGNRGGTYEQYF. The full variable domain, rest sourced from reference TRBV15 and TRBJ2-7, is DAMVIQNPRYQVTQFGKPVTLSCSQTLNHNVMYWYQQKSSQAPKLLFHYYDKDFNNEADTPDNFQSRRPNTSFCFLDIRSPGLGDTAMYLCATSRGNRGGTYEQYFGPGTRLTVT.

The V and J genes are TRBV6-1 and TRBJ1-1, with D uncertain. The CDR3 is made up of 17 amino acids. Between the trimmed V and J ends, which lost 2 bases and 1 base, there was a span of 17 bases. CDR1 is MNHNS and CDR2 is SASEGT in the germline V gene. CDR3 DNA sequence: TGTGCCAGCAGTGAAATGAGCAGCGCGATTACGAACACTGAAGCTTTCTTT. Its translation: CASSEMSSAITNTEAFF.

The chain recombines TRBV11-2 with TRBJ2-1; 14 bases are shared with TRBD2. J gave up 6 bases and V 1 base, and 5 bases lay outside the gene matches. CDR1 is SGHAT, CDR2 FQNNGV, per germline. The CDR3 loop spans 17 amino acids. In nucleotides, the CDR3 is TGTGCCAGCAGCTTAGGTCTGACTAGCGGGGGGGCCAATGAGCAGTTCTTC. Encoded protein: CASSLGLTSGGANEQFF.

The V call is TRBV7-2, the J call TRBJ1-5; 9 bases are shared with TRBD1. Germline trimming cut 0 bases from V and 6 bases from J; bases unmatched to any gene: 6. This CDR3 has 16 residues. Germline CDR1 and CDR2: SGHTA and FQGNSA. In DNA form, the CDR3 reads TGTGCCAGCAGCTTAGCGCACAGGGGGCAGGGTCAGCCCCAGCATTTT. Amino acid sequence: CASSLAHRGQGQPQHF.

The V and J genes are TRBV9 and TRBJ2-5; D remains unclear. The CDR3 runs 14 residues. Germline-derived CDR1 and CDR2 are SGDLS and YYNGEE. V was trimmed by 0 bases and J by 0 bases, leaving 6 bases between them. For the CDR3, the DNA is TGTGCCAGCAGCGTAGACTCGTACCAAGAGACCCAGTACTTC. Amino acids: CASSVDSYQETQYF.

The chain couples TRBV12-3 or TRBV12-4 to TRBJ1-5; D not certain. There are 12 residues in the CDR3. V gave up 7 bases and J gave up 6 bases, with 10 bases separating them. CDR3 sequence: CASTILSQPQHF. DNA for the CDR3: TGTGCCAGCACTATTCTTAGTCAGCCCCAGCATTTT.

This clone was recorded a few times. The chain carries TRBV5-4 and TRBJ2-7; D gene ambiguous. Germline V gives CDR1 SGHNT, CDR2 YYREEE (reference sequence). V was cut by 0 bases and J by 4 bases, with 8 bases left in between. CDR3 size: 13 residues. The CDR3 coding sequence is TGTGCCAGCAGCTTGGGGCAGTTTTACGAGCAGTACTTC. Encoded protein: CASSLGQFYEQYF. Full variable domain (remainder filled in from reference TRBV5-4 and TRBJ2-7): ETGVTQSPTHLIKTRGQQVTLRCSSQSGHNTVSWYQQALGQGPQFIFQYYREEENGRGNFPPRFSGLQFPNYSSELNVNALELDDSALYLCASSLGQFYEQYFGPGTRLTVT.